One and the same sample provided the 23 T cell receptor beta chains below, sequenced in a study of T cell responses to AZD1222 COVID-19 vaccine. Sequencing used immunoSEQ multiplex PCR; TCRdb keeps in-frame clones, though not all of them. The sample carries 150,000 to 200,000 clones, around 90% recorded once. Sample: peripheral blood, taken 28 days after the second dose of the MenACWY control vaccine. The receptor source for this set is an adult who received the MenACWY meningococcal vaccine as a control.

The chain combines TRBV7-2 with TRBJ1-5, with D possibly being TRBD1 (6 bases). Per germline, CDR1 SGHTA and CDR2 FQGNSA. The CDR3 is 13 residues long. V was pared by 6 bases and J by 2 bases, with 8 bases between. The CDR3 region has the DNA TGTGCCAGCAGGCGGACAGGCAATCAGCCCCAGCATTTT. As protein: CASRRTGNQPQHF. Full variable domain (missing parts from reference TRBV7-2 and TRBJ1-5): GAGVSQSPSNKVTEKGKDVELRCDPISGHTALYWYRQSLGQGLEFLIYFQGNSAPDKSGLPSDRFSAERTGGSVSTLTIQRTQQEDSAVYLCASRRTGNQPQHFGDGTRLSIL.

The rearrangement links TRBV5-1 to TRBJ2-1, with 7 bases aligning to TRBD2. The CDR3 consists of 15 residues. V gave up 0 bases and J gave up 7 bases; unmatched junction bases: 7. Germline CDR1 is SGHRS and CDR2 is YFSETQ. The DNA of the CDR3 is TGCGCCAGCAGCTTGGGGCTAGCGGTACGTAATGAGCAGTTCTTC. Translating it yields CASSLGLAVRNEQFF.

The V call is TRBV7-9, the J call TRBJ1-2; the D gene is possibly TRBD1 (6 bases). Looked up from germline, CDR1 is SEHNR and CDR2 is FQNEAQ (reference sequence). The CDR3 runs 13 residues. Trimming removed 1 base at V and 7 bases at J, with 10 bases between. The CDR3 bases are TGTGCCAGCAGCTTAGAAACAGGGCTTGGCTACACCTTC. This gives the protein CASSLETGLGYTF.

This rearrangement joins TRBV5-1 to TRBJ1-4, with D unclear. The CDR3 has 17 amino acids. V dropped 4 bases and J dropped 5 bases, with 21 bases sitting between them. Germline assignment: CDR1 SGHRS and CDR2 YFSETQ. The DNA of the CDR3 is TGCGCCAGCAGCATTGGGAATCTGACCCCGGGAAATGAAAAACTGTTTTTT. This encodes CASSIGNLTPGNEKLFF.

This chain connects TRBV2 to TRBJ2-7; D possibly corresponds to TRBD2 (6 bases). The CDR3 is made up of 17 amino acids. CDR1 SNHLY and CDR2 FYNNEI come from the germline V gene. Trimming stripped 6 bases from V and 0 bases from J, with 21 bases between. CDR3: CASSQWAGGIHSYEQYF. The CDR3 nucleotides are TGTGCCAGCAGCCAATGGGCGGGCGGGATCCACTCCTACGAGCAGTACTTC. Full variable domain (rest looked up from reference TRBV2 and TRBJ2-7): EPEVTQTPSHQVTQMGQEVILRCVPISNHLYFYWYRQILGQKVEFLVSFYNNEISEKSEIFDDQFSVERPDGSNFTLKIRSTKLEDSAMYFCASSQWAGGIHSYEQYFGPGTRLTVT.

This sequence joins TRBV3-1 (or the pseudogene TRBV3-2) and TRBJ2-1; TRBD1 aligns across 7 bases. The CDR3 is 15 amino acids. Trimming took 6 bases from V and 7 from J; bases not matched to a gene: 12. The V gene's germline CDR1 is LGHDT and CDR2 YNNKEL (reference sequence). The CDR3 region is CASSLQTGSWNEQFF. The CDR3 bases are TGTGCCAGCAGTCTCCAGACAGGGAGTTGGAATGAGCAGTTCTTC.

This rearrangement joins TRBV27 to TRBJ1-5; unclear D gene. Trimming removed 2 bases at V and 7 bases at J, with 6 bases between. The length of the CDR3 is 12 residues. Germline V CDR1 and CDR2: MNHEY, SMNVEV (reference sequence). CDR3 sequence reads: CASSLPGQPQHF. CDR3 coding DNA: TGTGCCAGCAGTTTACCCGGACAGCCCCAGCATTTT.

The V and J genes are TRBV5-6 and TRBJ2-1; unclear D gene. Germline CDR1 SGHDT, CDR2 YYEEEE. V gave up 4 bases and J gave up 8 bases, with 13 bases separating them. The CDR3 contains 13 residues. In DNA, the CDR3 is TGTGCCAGCAGCAAGACCCGCCTTGATGAGCAGTTCTTC. Translated: CASSKTRLDEQFF.

This clone was seen just once. The chain uses TRBV18 and TRBJ1-5, with D maybe TRBD1 (5 bases). The CDR3 spans 15 residues. V shed 4 bases and J shed 0 bases, with 10 bases lying between them. Germline values: CDR1 KGHSH, CDR2 LQKENI. CDR3: CASSRGRNSNQPQHF. The CDR3 nucleotides read TGTGCCAGCTCACGGGGACGGAATAGCAATCAGCCCCAGCATTTT.

A single count supports this clone. The rearrangement joins TRBV5-8 to TRBJ1-6; possible D gene TRBD1, 5 bases. The germline V and J ends were trimmed by 4 bases and 10 bases, with 21 bases remaining between them. This CDR3 has 16 residues. The germline V gene has CDR1 SGHTS and CDR2 YDEGEE. Here the CDR3 DNA reads TGTGCCAGCAGCCCTACCGGACAAATCGGAACGTCACCCCTCCACTTT. As protein: CASSPTGQIGTSPLHF.

CDR3 residues: CASSESGTFNEQFF. DNA for the CDR3: TGTGCCAGCAGTGAATCCGGGACCTTCAATGAGCAGTTCTTC. This sequence joins TRBV25-1 and TRBJ2-1; D may correspond to TRBD1 or TRBD2 (5 bases each). The CDR3 is 14 residues long. Per the germline V gene, CDR1 is MGHDK and CDR2 is SYGVNS. V was trimmed by 1 base and J by 6 bases, leaving 10 bases between them.

The J gene is TRBJ2-2, the V gene TRBV5-1; D is uncertain. Trimming took 1 base from V and 0 from J, leaving 7 bases between them. The CDR3 covers 15 residues. Germline CDR1 SGHRS, CDR2 YFSETQ. CDR3 sequence (DNA): TGCGCCAGCAGCTTGTTCGGTACGAACACCGGGGAGCTGTTTTTT. It yields the protein CASSLFGTNTGELFF.

This clone was seen a few times. V gene TRBV6-1 combines with J gene TRBJ1-1; D gene uncertain. Looked up from germline, CDR1 is MNHNS and CDR2 is SASEGT. V lost 1 base and J lost 0, with 9 bases in between. The length of the CDR3 is 15 residues. CDR3 bases: TGTGCCAGCAGTGAAGAGGCAGCCTTGAACACTGAAGCTTTCTTT. This gives the protein CASSEEAALNTEAFF.

V and J are TRBV9 and TRBJ1-5, with TRBD1 matching over 11 bases. Unmatched junction bases numbered 7, after V lost 4 bases and J lost 7 bases. Germline V gives CDR1 SGDLS, CDR2 YYNGEE. The length of the CDR3 is 15 residues. Here the CDR3 DNA reads TGTGCCAGCAGCTTAGGGACAGGGGGAGGGCAGCCCCAGCATTTT. Translated: CASSLGTGGGQPQHF.

This chain connects TRBV19 to TRBJ1-6, with 12 bases identical to TRBD1. The CDR3 extends over 15 amino acids. V trimming: 2 bases; J trimming: 9 bases; junction bases outside the gene matches: 2. CDR1 and CDR2 from the germline V gene are LNHDA and SQIVND (reference sequence). The CDR3 region is CASSITGQGASPLHF. In DNA form, the CDR3 reads TGTGCCAGTAGTATAACGGGACAGGGGGCTTCACCCCTCCACTTT.

The V gene is TRBV28, the J gene TRBJ1-1; 7 nucleotides line up with TRBD1. CDR1 is MDHEN, CDR2 SYDVKM, per germline. CDR3 size: 17 residues. The junction had 21 bases not matched to a gene; V was cut back by 6 bases and J by 8 bases. CDR3 sequence: CASSPGTEVAGALEAFF. In DNA, the CDR3 is TGTGCCAGCAGCCCGGGGACAGAGGTTGCGGGGGCACTCGAAGCTTTCTTT.

The V call is TRBV9, the J call TRBJ2-1; D is unclear. CDR1 and CDR2 from the germline V gene are SGDLS and YYNGEE. The CDR3 consists of 16 residues. V was cut by 0 bases and J by 0 bases, with 10 bases left in between. CDR3 region: CASSVAGPSSYNEQFF. For the CDR3, the DNA is TGTGCCAGCAGCGTAGCTGGCCCCAGCTCCTACAATGAGCAGTTCTTC.

V and J are TRBV7-2 and TRBJ1-5; tentatively, D is TRBD1 (5 bases). The CDR3 length is 16 residues. The ends were cut back, 4 bases at V and 3 bases at J, with 16 bases in the middle. Germline lookup yields CDR1 SGHTA and CDR2 FQGNSA. The CDR3 loop is CASSYSSGGINQPQHF. CDR3 in DNA: TGTGCCAGCAGCTACTCCTCCGGGGGGATCAATCAGCCCCAGCATTTT.

The chain carries TRBV6-5 and TRBJ1-2, with TRBD1 as a possible D gene (6 bases). The ends were cut back, 2 bases at V and 4 bases at J, with 8 bases in the middle. The CDR3 is made up of 13 amino acids. Germline V gives CDR1 MNHEY, CDR2 SVGAGI. CDR3 sequence: CASSYDRTYGYTF. CDR3 bases: TGTGCCAGCAGTTACGACAGGACCTATGGCTACACCTTC.

The gene calls are TRBV12-3 or TRBV12-4 and TRBJ2-7; D unresolved. The CDR3 contains 11 residues. The V end lost 6 bases, the J end lost 7 bases, and 10 bases lay between the germline ends. The CDR3 nucleotides are TGTGCCAGCAGCCGTGTACGGGAGCAGTACTTC. Its translation: CASSRVREQYF.

This sequence joins TRBV11-2 and TRBJ1-2; 9 bases agree with TRBD1. This CDR3 region has 18 residues. The germline V gene has CDR1 SGHAT and CDR2 FQNNGV. V shed 5 bases and J 6 bases; nucleotides not matched to a gene: 19. For the CDR3, the DNA is TGTGCCAGCAGCGAGGCCGGCCTAAAAACAGGGGGCGCGGATGGCTACACCTTC. Translating gives CASSEAGLKTGGADGYTF. Looking up the rest from reference TRBV11-2 and TRBJ1-2 gives the full variable domain: EAGVAQSPRYKIIEKRQSVAFWCNPISGHATLYWYQQILGQGPKLLIQFQNNGVVDDSQLPKDRFSAERLKGVDSTLKIQPAKLEDSAVYLCASSEAGLKTGGADGYTFGSGTRLTVV.

The chain employs TRBV10-3 and TRBJ2-7; 7 positions agree with TRBD1. In germline, CDR1 is ENHRY, CDR2 SYGVKD. This CDR3 has 14 amino acids. The trim removed 5 bases at V and 0 bases at J, leaving 4 bases unmatched. The CDR3 protein is CAISPGTASYEQYF. Written as DNA, the CDR3 is TGTGCCATCAGTCCCGGGACAGCCTCCTACGAGCAGTACTTC.

V and J are TRBV6-5 and TRBJ2-2, with D unresolved. Per germline, CDR1 MNHEY and CDR2 SVGAGI. Trimming took 6 bases from V and 3 from J, leaving 11 bases between them. The CDR3 covers 14 residues. CDR3: CASRRAGDTGELFF. Here the CDR3 DNA reads TGTGCCAGCAGACGCGCTGGGGACACCGGGGAGCTGTTTTTT.